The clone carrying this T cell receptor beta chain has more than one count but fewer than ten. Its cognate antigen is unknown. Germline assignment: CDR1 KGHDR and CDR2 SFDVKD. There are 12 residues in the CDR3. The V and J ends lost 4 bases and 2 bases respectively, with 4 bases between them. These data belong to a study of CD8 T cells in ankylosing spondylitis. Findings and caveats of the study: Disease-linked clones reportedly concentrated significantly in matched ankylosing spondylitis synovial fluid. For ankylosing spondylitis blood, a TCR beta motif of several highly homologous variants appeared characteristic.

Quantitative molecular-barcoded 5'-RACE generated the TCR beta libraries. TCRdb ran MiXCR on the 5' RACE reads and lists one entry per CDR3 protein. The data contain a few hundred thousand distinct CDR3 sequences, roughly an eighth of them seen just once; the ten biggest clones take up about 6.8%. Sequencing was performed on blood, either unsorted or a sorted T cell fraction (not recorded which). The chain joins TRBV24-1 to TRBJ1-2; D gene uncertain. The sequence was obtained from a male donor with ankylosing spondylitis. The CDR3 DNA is TGTGCCACCAGTGACACCAACTATGGCTACACCTTC. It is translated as CATSDTNYGYTF.